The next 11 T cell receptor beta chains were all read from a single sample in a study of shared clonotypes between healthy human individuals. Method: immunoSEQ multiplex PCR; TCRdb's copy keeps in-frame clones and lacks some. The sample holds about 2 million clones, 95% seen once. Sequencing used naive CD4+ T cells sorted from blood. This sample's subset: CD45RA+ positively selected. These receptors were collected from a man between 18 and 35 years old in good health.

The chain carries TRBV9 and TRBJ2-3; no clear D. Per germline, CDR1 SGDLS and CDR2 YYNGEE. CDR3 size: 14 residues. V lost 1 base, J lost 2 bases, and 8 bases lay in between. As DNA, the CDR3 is TGTGCCAGCAGCGTAAGTCCCTACACAGATACGCAGTATTTT. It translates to CASSVSPYTDTQYF. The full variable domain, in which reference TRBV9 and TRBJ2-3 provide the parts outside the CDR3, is DSGVTQTPKHLITATGQRVTLRCSPRSGDLSVYWYQQSLDQGLQFLIQYYNGEERAKGNILERFSAQQFPDLHSELNLSSLELGDSALYFCASSVSPYTDTQYFGPGTRLTVL.

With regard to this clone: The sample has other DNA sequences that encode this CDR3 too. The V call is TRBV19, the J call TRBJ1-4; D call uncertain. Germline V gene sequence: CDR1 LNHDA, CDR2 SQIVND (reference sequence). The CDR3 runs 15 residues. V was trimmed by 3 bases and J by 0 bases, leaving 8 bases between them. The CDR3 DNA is TGTGCCAGTAGTATCCTCGGAACAACTAATGAAAAACTGTTTTTT. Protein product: CASSILGTTNEKLFF.

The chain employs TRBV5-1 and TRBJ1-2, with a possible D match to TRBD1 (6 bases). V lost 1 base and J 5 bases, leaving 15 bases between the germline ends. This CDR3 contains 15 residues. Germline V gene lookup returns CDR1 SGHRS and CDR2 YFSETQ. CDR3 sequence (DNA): TGCGCCAGCAGCTTGACGTTAGGTACAGGGTATGGCTACACCTTC. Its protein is CASSLTLGTGYGYTF.

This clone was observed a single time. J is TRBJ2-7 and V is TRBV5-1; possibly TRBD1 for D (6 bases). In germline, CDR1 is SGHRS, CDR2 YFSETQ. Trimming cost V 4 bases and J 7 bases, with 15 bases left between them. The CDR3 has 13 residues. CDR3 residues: CASSPAGTIEQYF. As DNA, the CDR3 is TGCGCCAGCAGCCCAGCCGGGACAATTGAGCAGTACTTC.

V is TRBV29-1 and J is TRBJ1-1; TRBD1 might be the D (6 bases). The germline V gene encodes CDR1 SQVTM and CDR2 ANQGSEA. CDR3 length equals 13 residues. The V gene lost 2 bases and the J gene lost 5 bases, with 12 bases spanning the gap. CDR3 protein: CSVEQQGRTEAFF. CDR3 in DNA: TGCAGCGTTGAACAACAGGGTCGGACTGAAGCTTTCTTT. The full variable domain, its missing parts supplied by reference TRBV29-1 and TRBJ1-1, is SAVISQKPSRDICQRGTSLTIQCQVDSQVTMMFWYRQQPGQSLTLIATANQGSEATYESGFVIDKFPISRPNLTFSTLTVSNMSPEDSSIYLCSVEQQGRTEAFFGQGTRLTVV.

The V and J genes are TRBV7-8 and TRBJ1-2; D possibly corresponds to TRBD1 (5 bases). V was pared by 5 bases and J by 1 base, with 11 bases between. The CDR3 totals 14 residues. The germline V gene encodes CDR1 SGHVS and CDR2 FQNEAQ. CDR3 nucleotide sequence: TGTGCCAGCAGCCCACCCGGGGGTAACTATGGCTACACCTTC. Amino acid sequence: CASSPPGGNYGYTF.

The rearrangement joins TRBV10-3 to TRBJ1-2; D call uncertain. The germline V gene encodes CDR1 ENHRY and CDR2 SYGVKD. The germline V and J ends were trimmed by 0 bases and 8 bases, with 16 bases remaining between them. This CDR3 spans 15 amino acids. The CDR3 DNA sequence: TGTGCCATCAGTGAGTCGGAAGCTACCCGGGGAGGCTACACCTTC. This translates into CAISESEATRGGYTF.

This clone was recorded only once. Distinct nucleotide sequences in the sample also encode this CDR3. CDR3 bases: TGTGCCAGTAGTCTCGGGACAGGGTATGGCTACACCTTC. Translation gives CASSLGTGYGYTF. The J gene is TRBJ1-2, the V gene TRBV19; 9 bases line up with TRBD1. Trimming took 5 bases from V and 5 from J; bases not matched to a gene: 3. CDR1 is LNHDA, CDR2 SQIVND, per germline (reference sequence). The CDR3 length is 13 residues.

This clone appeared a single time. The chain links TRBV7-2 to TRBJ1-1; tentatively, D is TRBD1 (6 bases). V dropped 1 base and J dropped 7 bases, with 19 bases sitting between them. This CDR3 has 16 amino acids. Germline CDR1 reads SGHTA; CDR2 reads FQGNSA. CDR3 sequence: CASSLGQGRIRVEAFF. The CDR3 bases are TGTGCCAGCAGCTTAGGGCAGGGGCGGATTAGGGTTGAAGCTTTCTTT.

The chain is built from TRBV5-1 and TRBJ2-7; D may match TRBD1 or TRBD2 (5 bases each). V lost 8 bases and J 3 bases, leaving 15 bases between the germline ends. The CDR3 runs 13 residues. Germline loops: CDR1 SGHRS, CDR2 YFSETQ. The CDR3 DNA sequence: TGCGCCAGGGGGGACGGAACTTACTACGAGCAGTACTTC. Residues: CARGDGTYYEQYF.

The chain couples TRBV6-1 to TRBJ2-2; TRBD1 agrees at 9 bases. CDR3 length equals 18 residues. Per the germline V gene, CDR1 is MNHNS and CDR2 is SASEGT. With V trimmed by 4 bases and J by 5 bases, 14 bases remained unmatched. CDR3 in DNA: TGTGCCAGCAGTGCGGGACAGGGAAGAGTGCAGAGGACCGGGGAGCTGTTTTTT. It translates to CASSAGQGRVQRTGELFF.